The 29 T cell receptor beta chains given below trace back to one sample, sequenced in a study of blood T cell repertoires in COVID-19. Sequencing was performed with immunoSEQ multiplex PCR; in TCRdb, only in-frame clones are kept and a portion is missing. The sample yields more than 60,000 clones, less than 85% seen once. What was sequenced was peripheral blood. These receptors came from a man aged 45-65 years with COVID-19, enrolled during active disease.

The chain employs TRBV19 and TRBJ2-3; 10 positions agree with TRBD2. The junction had 12 bases not matched to a gene; V was cut back by 3 bases and J by 3 bases. The CDR3 is 18 amino acids. The germline CDR1 and CDR2 sequences are LNHDA and SQIVND (reference sequence). DNA of the CDR3: TGTGCCAGTAGTATGAGTCTAGCGGGGGCCTTAGTGACAGATACGCAGTATTTT. It translates to CASSMSLAGALVTDTQYF.

The CDR3 DNA follows: TGTGCCAGCAGCTTAGCGGTAGCGGGGATCTACGAGCAGTACTTC. It is translated as CASSLAVAGIYEQYF. The chain couples TRBV7-9 to TRBJ2-7, with TRBD2 matching over 8 bases. J gave up 3 bases and V 0 bases, and 4 bases lay outside the gene matches. The germline CDR1 and CDR2 sequences are SEHNR and FQNEAQ (reference sequence). The CDR3 extends over 15 amino acids.

The CDR3 DNA is TGTGCCAGACCGATCTGGGACAGGGGGACCCTCTTCTATGGCTACACCTTC. Amino acid sequence: CARPIWDRGTLFYGYTF. The chain is built from TRBV19 and TRBJ1-2; TRBD1 agrees at 11 bases. The germline V gene encodes CDR1 LNHDA and CDR2 SQIVND (reference sequence). After removal of 9 bases from V and 4 bases from J, the junction contained 16 bases not matched to a gene. This CDR3 contains 17 residues.

This clone was found a few times. The J gene is TRBJ1-1, the V gene TRBV9; D may be TRBD1 (5 bases). V shed 0 bases and J shed 1 base, with 13 bases lying between them. The length of the CDR3 is 16 residues. CDR1 and CDR2 from the germline V gene are SGDLS and YYNGEE. The CDR3 is CASSVAREGPNTEAFF. The CDR3 DNA reads as TGTGCCAGCAGCGTAGCTAGGGAGGGGCCGAACACTGAAGCTTTCTTT.

The table lists this clone with a count of one. The CDR3, as DNA: TGTGCCAGCAGCTTAGAGCACCACAGGGAGACCTACGAGCAGTACTTC. This codes for CASSLEHHRETYEQYF. The chain has TRBV11-3 and TRBJ2-7; a weak D match, TRBD1 (6 bases). The CDR3 totals 16 residues. Trimming removed 0 bases from V and 2 bases from J, with 14 bases in between. From germline, CDR1 is SGHNT and CDR2 YENEEA.

The chain uses TRBV4-1 and TRBJ2-2, with 7 bases aligning to TRBD2. The CDR3 runs to 15 residues. In germline, CDR1 is MGHRA, CDR2 YSYEKL. Germline trimming cut 0 bases from V and 6 bases from J; bases unmatched to any gene: 4. CDR3 DNA sequence: TGCGCCAGCAGCCAAGAGACTAGCTGGCCCGGGGAGCTGTTTTTT. Its translation: CASSQETSWPGELFF.

V and J are TRBV5-1 and TRBJ2-1; D call uncertain. The V end was cut by 4 bases, the J end by 8 bases, with 13 bases between. The CDR3 consists of 13 residues. Germline V CDR1 and CDR2: SGHRS, YFSETQ. The CDR3 region is CASSLMRSDEQFF. The CDR3 nucleotides read TGCGCCAGCAGCCTAATGAGATCGGATGAGCAGTTCTTC.

The chain combines TRBV11-1 with TRBJ2-7; a possible D gene is TRBD1 (6 bases). The V and J ends lost 8 bases and 3 bases respectively, with 14 bases between them. The CDR3 loop spans 13 amino acids. The V gene's germline CDR1 is SGHAT and CDR2 FQDESV (reference sequence). CDR3: CASEGQKNYEQYF. As DNA, the CDR3 is TGTGCCAGCGAAGGACAGAAGAACTACGAGCAGTACTTC. Using reference TRBV11-1 and TRBJ2-7 for the parts outside the CDR3, the full variable domain is EAEVAQSPRYKITEKSQAVAFWCDPISGHATLYWYRQILGQGPELLVQFQDESVVDDSQLPKDRFSAERLKGVDSTLKIQPAELGDSAMYLCASEGQKNYEQYFGPGTRLTVT.

The chain combines TRBV13 with TRBJ1-4, with 8 bases lining up with TRBD1. Per the germline V gene, CDR1 is PRHDT and CDR2 is FYEKMQ (reference sequence). The V segment lost 0 bases and the J segment 7 bases; nucleotides outside the gene matches: 10. This CDR3 contains 17 residues. The CDR3 spells CASSLGGAGGFGEKLFF. CDR3 nucleotides: TGTGCCAGCAGCTTAGGAGGGGCAGGGGGCTTTGGTGAAAAACTGTTTTTT.

The chain combines TRBV5-4 with TRBJ2-7, with D perhaps matching TRBD1 (5 bases). Trimming took off 0 bases at V and 2 bases at J, with 12 bases between the two ends. This CDR3 contains 15 residues. Germline V gives CDR1 SGHNT, CDR2 YYREEE (reference sequence). This CDR3 is CASSLDVGAAYEQYF. CDR3 coding DNA: TGTGCCAGCAGCTTGGATGTAGGGGCTGCCTACGAGCAGTACTTC.

The chain employs TRBV10-3 and TRBJ2-7; D is undetermined. CDR1 is ENHRY and CDR2 is SYGVKD in the germline V gene. V gave up 5 bases and J gave up 3 bases, with 11 bases separating them. CDR3 length: 13 amino acids. CDR3 protein: CAISLSYSYEQYF. The DNA of the CDR3 is TGTGCCATCAGTCTGAGTTACAGCTACGAGCAGTACTTC.

The CDR3 spells CASSLDPGRGSSPLHF. The CDR3 DNA reads as TGTGCCAGCAGCTTGGATCCCGGCAGGGGATCTTCACCCCTCCACTTT. The chain carries TRBV5-6 and TRBJ1-6, with a weak D call TRBD1 (6 bases). The CDR3 contains 16 residues. CDR1 is SGHDT and CDR2 is YYEEEE in the germline V gene. The germline V and J ends were trimmed by 0 bases and 9 bases, with 16 bases remaining between them.

The chain employs TRBV14 and TRBJ2-7, with 9 bases matching TRBD1. J lost 5 bases, V lost 1 base, and 6 bases had no gene match. Germline V gene sequence: CDR1 SGHDN, CDR2 FVKESK. The CDR3 covers 15 residues. The CDR3 loop is CASSQGDRDLNEQYF. The DNA for the CDR3 is TGTGCCAGCAGCCAAGGGGACAGGGACCTAAACGAGCAGTACTTC.

This clone was picked up a small number of times. The J gene is TRBJ1-4, the V gene TRBV7-9, with 10 bases aligning to TRBD1. The CDR3 runs to 17 residues. CDR1 SEHNR and CDR2 FQNEAQ come from the germline V gene (reference sequence). Trimming took 2 bases from V and 1 from J; bases not matched to a gene: 4. CDR3 protein: CASSLWTGGRTNEKLFF. CDR3 bases: TGTGCCAGCAGCTTATGGACAGGGGGACGAACTAATGAAAAACTGTTTTTT.

This chain joins TRBV27 and TRBJ1-1; D is ambiguous. V was clipped by 3 bases and J by 1 base, with 9 bases between them. Germline CDR1 reads MNHEY; CDR2 reads SMNVEV (reference sequence). The CDR3 length is 14 residues. The CDR3 DNA is TGTGCCAGCAGTTTCTCAGTAAGGAACACTGAAGCTTTCTTT. Translation: CASSFSVRNTEAFF.

The J gene is TRBJ1-1, the V gene TRBV7-2; maybe TRBD1 (6 bases). The CDR3 is 13 amino acids. Germline V gene data show CDR1 as SGHTA and CDR2 as FQGNSA. Between the trimmed V and J ends, which lost 2 bases and 6 bases, there was a span of 10 bases. The CDR3 loop reads CASSLQGRSEAFF. CDR3 nucleotide sequence: TGTGCCAGCAGCTTACAGGGGCGATCTGAAGCTTTCTTT.

The rearrangement links TRBV5-5 to TRBJ2-7; D uncertain. Trimming took 4 bases from V and 5 from J, leaving 10 bases between them. Germline lookup yields CDR1 SGHKS and CDR2 YYEKEE (reference sequence). This CDR3 is 12 amino acids long. The DNA of the CDR3 is TGTGCCAGCAGCCCAAGCCTCCACGAGCAGTACTTC. This encodes CASSPSLHEQYF.

This clone was found a few times. In nucleotides, the CDR3 is TGTGCCAGCAGGATACCTGGACAGGTCAATGAGCAGTTCTTC. Translating gives CASRIPGQVNEQFF. The chain recombines TRBV6-5 with TRBJ2-1; 7 bases agree with TRBD1. Germline V lookup: CDR1 MNHEY, CDR2 SVGAGI. J gave up 6 bases and V 6 bases, and 8 bases lay outside the gene matches. This CDR3 has 14 amino acids.

V usage is TRBV6-6 and J usage is TRBJ2-7; D is uncertain. The CDR3 is 14 amino acids. CDR1 and CDR2 from the germline V gene are MNHNY and SVGAGI (reference sequence). V gave up 5 bases and J gave up 0 bases, with 11 bases separating them. CDR3 in amino acids: CASSRSGSSYEQYF. As DNA, the CDR3 is TGTGCCAGCAGTCGTTCAGGAAGCTCCTACGAGCAGTACTTC.

This chain uses TRBV6-2 or TRBV6-3 with TRBJ2-5; 9 nucleotides match TRBD1. The CDR3 extends over 14 amino acids. V lost 5 bases and J lost 5; bases outside the gene matches: 6. Germline V gene sequence: CDR1 MNHEY, CDR2 SVGEGT. The CDR3 spells CASSQTGGGETQYF. CDR3 in DNA: TGTGCCAGCAGTCAAACAGGGGGCGGGGAGACCCAGTACTTC.

This chain joins TRBV7-3 and TRBJ2-1, with 9 bases aligning to TRBD2. V was clipped by 5 bases and J by 7 bases; unmatched bases: 12. The CDR3 has 16 amino acids. Germline-derived CDR1 and CDR2 are SGHTA and FQGTGA. The CDR3 coding sequence is TGTGCCAGCAGCGCCCGGCGGAGCGGGGGGATGAATGAGCAGTTCTTC. Its translation is CASSARRSGGMNEQFF.

The rearrangement links TRBV6-5 to TRBJ2-2; 11 bases line up with TRBD2. V trimming: 5 bases; J trimming: 6 bases; junction bases outside the gene matches: 5. Germline V gene data show CDR1 as MNHEY and CDR2 as SVGAGI. This CDR3 is built from 15 residues. Here the CDR3 DNA reads TGTGCCAGCAGTACCCTAGCGGGGGGATCCGGGGAGCTGTTTTTT. Protein product: CASSTLAGGSGELFF.

V usage is TRBV4-2 and J usage is TRBJ2-5; TRBD1 is a possible D gene (6 bases). V lost 2 bases, J lost 3 bases, and 10 bases lay in between. The germline gives CDR1 LGHNA, CDR2 YNFKEQ. The CDR3 is 14 amino acids. The CDR3 sequence: CASSQSGTKETQYF. CDR3 sequence (DNA): TGTGCCAGCAGCCAATCCGGGACAAAAGAGACCCAGTACTTC.

This chain uses TRBV7-2 with TRBJ2-1; 8 bases match TRBD2. The trim removed 1 base at V and 5 bases at J, leaving 7 bases unmatched. From germline, CDR1 is SGHTA and CDR2 FQGNSA. This CDR3 comprises 16 residues. CDR3 DNA: TGTGCCAGCAGCTTAGTTAACGGGGGGGTAAACAATGAGCAGTTCTTC. The encoded protein is CASSLVNGGVNNEQFF.

The sample holds one count of this clone. This chain links TRBV19 with TRBJ1-2; D is undetermined. The V and J ends lost 3 bases and 6 bases respectively, with 11 bases between them. The CDR3 has 13 residues. Per the germline V gene, CDR1 is LNHDA and CDR2 is SQIVND (reference sequence). This CDR3 is CASSIRWTDGYTF. In DNA, the CDR3 is TGTGCCAGTAGTATTCGCTGGACTGATGGCTACACCTTC. Using reference TRBV19 and TRBJ1-2 for the parts outside the CDR3, the full variable domain is DGGITQSPKYLFRKEGQNVTLSCEQNLNHDAMYWYRQDPGQGLRLIYYSQIVNDFQKGDIAEGYSVSREKKESFPLTVTSAQKNPTAFYLCASSIRWTDGYTFGSGTRLTVV.

In this sample, this clone turned up a few times. The rearrangement joins TRBV3-1 (or the pseudogene TRBV3-2) to TRBJ1-5; D gene unclear. Trimming took 0 bases from V and 3 from J, leaving 6 bases between them. Germline CDR1 reads LGHDT; CDR2 reads YNNKEL (reference sequence). This CDR3 comprises 14 residues. CDR3 sequence (DNA): TGTGCCAGCAGCCAAGACAGTCACAATCAGCCCCAGCATTTT. It yields the protein CASSQDSHNQPQHF.

The chain links TRBV11-3 to TRBJ2-5; 7 bases match TRBD1. The CDR3 consists of 14 residues. V shed 4 bases and J 2 bases; nucleotides not matched to a gene: 4. CDR1 SGHNT and CDR2 YENEEA come from the germline V gene. The CDR3 protein is CASSSSGQQETQYF. DNA of the CDR3: TGTGCCAGCAGCTCGTCGGGACAGCAAGAGACCCAGTACTTC.

The V call is TRBV19, the J call TRBJ2-3; possibly TRBD2 for D (6 bases). The V end was cut by 6 bases, the J end by 2 bases, with 9 bases between. This CDR3 has 13 amino acids. Looked up from germline, CDR1 is LNHDA and CDR2 is SQIVND (reference sequence). Here the CDR3 reads CASRRGTTDTQYF. CDR3 DNA: TGTGCCAGTAGGCGGGGTACCACAGATACGCAGTATTTT.

The chain joins TRBV6-5 to TRBJ1-5, with 9 bases that match TRBD1. The germline V gene has CDR1 MNHEY and CDR2 SVGAGI. CDR3 length equals 13 residues. The V gene end was trimmed by 9 bases and the J gene end by 3 bases; junction bases not matched to a gene: 3. CDR3 region: CASRTGDNQPQHF. CDR3 bases: TGTGCCAGTCGGACAGGGGACAATCAGCCCCAGCATTTT.